The 27 T cell receptor beta chains in this list originate from one sample, sequenced in a study of blood T cells in healthy people across ages. PCR was performed a second time for about 7 to 12 cycles using a sample-barcoded 5' primer and a J-beta primer mix. MiXCR, run by TCRdb on the 5' RACE reads, gives a single entry per CDR3 protein. The sample has about 1.8 million distinct CDR3 sequences; around 48% are singletons. The sample consisted of blood. The receptors were sampled from a woman in her forties in good health.

This clonotype was seen only a few times. V and J are TRBV4-3 and TRBJ1-4; 7 bases align to TRBD1. V trimming: 4 bases; J trimming: 4 bases; junction bases outside the gene matches: 6. Germline V CDR1 and CDR2: LGHNA, YSLEER. CDR3 length: 15 residues. The CDR3 is CASSLLGQINEKLFF. The CDR3 bases are TGCGCCAGCAGCCTACTGGGACAGATTAATGAAAAACTGTTTTTT.

The chain employs TRBV27 and TRBJ2-1; TRBD1 matches 8 bases. The germline CDR1 and CDR2 sequences are MNHEY and SMNVEV (reference sequence). The CDR3 covers 16 residues. V was clipped by 7 bases and J by 4 bases; unmatched bases: 12. CDR3 DNA sequence: TGTGCCAGCACAAACTCCAGGACAGGGACGTACAATGAGCAGTTCTTC. Amino acid sequence: CASTNSRTGTYNEQFF.

A few counts support this clonotype. The gene calls are TRBV20-1 and TRBJ2-4; D might be TRBD2 (6 bases). The germline CDR1 and CDR2 sequences are DFQATT and SNEGSKA (reference sequence). This CDR3 is built from 18 residues. The germline V and J ends were trimmed by 3 bases and 0 bases, with 21 bases remaining between them. The chain's CDR3 is CSARRATLAPLAKNIQYF. The CDR3 DNA follows: TGCAGTGCTAGGCGCGCTACGCTAGCGCCCTTAGCCAAAAACATTCAGTACTTC.

The chain combines TRBV29-1 with TRBJ2-3, with TRBD2 identical over 7 bases. V lost 7 bases to trimming and J lost 3 bases; unmatched junction nucleotides: 16. The CDR3 is made up of 16 amino acids. Germline V gene lookup returns CDR1 SQVTM and CDR2 ANQGSEA. The CDR3 DNA reads TGCAGCGGGTCGGGGATCAGCGGGGTGAAGACAGATACGCAGTATTTT. Translated, it gives CSGSGISGVKTDTQYF.

This clonotype was counted many times. V usage is TRBV10-3 and J usage is TRBJ1-2; 12 bases fit TRBD1. The J segment lost 6 bases and the V segment lost 0 bases, leaving 5 bases of the junction unmatched. CDR1 and CDR2 from the germline V gene are ENHRY and SYGVKD. The CDR3 extends over 16 amino acids. The DNA for the CDR3 is TGTGCCATCAGTGAGTCGCCGGGACAGGGGGCGGATGGCTACACCTTC. This translates into CAISESPGQGADGYTF.

The V call is TRBV10-3, the J call TRBJ2-5, with D possibly TRBD2 on 6 matching bases. CDR1 is ENHRY and CDR2 is SYGVKD in the germline V gene. Trimming shortened V by 6 bases and J by 5 bases, and 10 bases separated the two germline ends. This CDR3 has 12 amino acids. This chain's CDR3 is CAISLGGETQYF. Written as DNA, the CDR3 is TGTGCCATCAGCCTTGGGGGGGAGACCCAGTACTTC.

Many counts were recorded for this clonotype. V is TRBV29-1 and J is TRBJ2-6; D remains ambiguous. Looked up from germline, CDR1 is SQVTM and CDR2 is ANQGSEA. The CDR3 totals 15 residues. Trimming removed 5 bases at V and 0 bases at J, with 11 bases between. CDR3 amino acids: CSVWYQISGANVLTF. CDR3 coding DNA: TGCAGCGTTTGGTACCAGATCTCTGGGGCCAACGTCCTGACTTTC.

The chain combines TRBV24-1 with TRBJ2-5, with a tentative D call TRBD1 (5 bases). V was clipped by 9 bases and J by 2 bases, with 12 bases between them. This CDR3 is 13 amino acids long. Per germline, CDR1 KGHDR and CDR2 SFDVKD. CDR3 nucleotides: TGTGCCACCCAGTGGGGCGGACAAGAGACCCAGTACTTC. It yields the protein CATQWGGQETQYF.

This clonotype was seen a handful of times. This rearrangement joins TRBV6-5 to TRBJ2-1, with 7 bases identical to TRBD2. The V gene end was trimmed by 2 bases and the J gene end by 7 bases; junction bases not matched to a gene: 8. Germline CDR1 and CDR2: MNHEY and SVGAGI. There are 15 residues in the CDR3. DNA of the CDR3: TGTGCCAGCAGTTACGAGGGGAGGGCTTCGAATGAGCAGTTCTTC. This sequence encodes CASSYEGRASNEQFF.

Only a few counts were recorded for this clonotype. The chain has TRBV6-2 or TRBV6-3 and TRBJ2-5; 7 bases align to TRBD2. The junction had 11 bases not matched to a gene; V was cut back by 5 bases and J by 5 bases. This CDR3 spans 15 amino acids. CDR1 and CDR2 (germline): MNHEY, SVGEGT. In nucleotides, the CDR3 is TGTGCCAGCAGTCCCTTCGGGGGGATGGTTGAGACCCAGTACTTC. Translated, it gives CASSPFGGMVETQYF.

This clonotype has ten or more counts. The rearrangement joins TRBV12-3 or TRBV12-4 to TRBJ2-6; D is ambiguous. The CDR3 spans 13 residues. Trimming stripped 7 bases from V and 1 base from J, with 5 bases between. CDR3 region: CASNPSGANVLTF. The CDR3 nucleotides are TGTGCCAGCAACCCATCTGGGGCCAACGTCCTGACTTTC.

On this clonotype: One junction end does not reproduce the germline sequence, and a read error may be involved. The V and J genes are TRBV29-1 and TRBJ2-3; D call uncertain. The V gene's germline CDR1 is SQVTM and CDR2 ANQGSEA. The CDR3 has 11 residues. In DNA, the CDR3 is TGCAGCATTGAACTGGCAGATACGCAGTATTTT. This encodes CSIELADTQYF.

V is TRBV7-8 and J is TRBJ1-1, with D possibly being TRBD1 (6 bases). The CDR3 is 14 amino acids. Germline V lookup: CDR1 SGHVS, CDR2 FQNEAQ. V gave up 1 base and J gave up 4 bases, with 10 bases separating them. CDR3 in amino acids: CASSLGGGLTEAFF. CDR3 in DNA: TGTGCCAGCAGCTTAGGTGGGGGGCTCACTGAAGCTTTCTTT.

This clonotype appeared a few times. V usage is TRBV29-1 and J usage is TRBJ2-5; TRBD2 matches at 8 bases. Per the germline V gene, CDR1 is SQVTM and CDR2 is ANQGSEA. The length of the CDR3 is 15 residues. V shed 7 bases, J shed 2 bases, and the junction held 12 bases outside the gene matches. CDR3 protein: CSAPPRGGSQETQYF. The CDR3 coding sequence is TGCAGCGCCCCCCCTCGGGGGGGGAGTCAAGAGACCCAGTACTTC.

The CDR3 nucleotides are TGTGCCAGCAGTTCCAGACAGGGGGGGGGAGATACGCAGTATTTT. Translated, it gives CASSSRQGGGDTQYF. This chain connects TRBV28 to TRBJ2-3; TRBD1 matches 9 bases. Trimming removed 4 bases from V and 5 bases from J; junction bases left unmatched: 7. CDR1 and CDR2 from the germline V gene are MDHEN and SYDVKM. The CDR3 is 15 residues long.

This clonotype was counted only a few times. The CDR3 region is CASSLLEANVLTF. CDR3 bases: TGTGCCAGCAGCTTGTTGGAGGCCAACGTCCTGACTTTC. This chain links TRBV11-1 with TRBJ2-6; no firm D call. Trimming stripped 3 bases from V and 6 bases from J, with 6 bases between. Looked up from germline, CDR1 is SGHAT and CDR2 is FQDESV (reference sequence). The CDR3 runs 13 residues. Combining the CDR3 with reference TRBV11-1 and TRBJ2-6 gives the whole variable domain EAEVAQSPRYKITEKSQAVAFWCDPISGHATLYWYRQILGQGPELLVQFQDESVVDDSQLPKDRFSAERLKGVDSTLKIQPAELGDSAMYLCASSLLEANVLTFGAGSRLTVL.

The gene calls are TRBV20-1 and TRBJ2-5; 10 positions agree with TRBD2. The CDR3 has 16 residues. Germline CDR1 and CDR2: DFQATT and SNEGSKA (reference sequence). The ends lost 1 base at V and 1 base at J; junction bases unmatched: 6. The CDR3 nucleotides read TGCAGTGCTAGAGGGAGGGTAGCGGGGGGCCAAGAGACCCAGTACTTC. It translates to CSARGRVAGGQETQYF.

The CDR3 protein is CASTGTSGGDEQYF. The CDR3 DNA reads as TGTGCCAGCACCGGGACTAGCGGGGGCGACGAGCAGTACTTC. V is TRBV11-2 and J is TRBJ2-7; 14 bases are a match to TRBD2. The V gene end was trimmed by 7 bases and the J gene end by 5 bases; junction bases not matched to a gene: 4. CDR1 is SGHAT and CDR2 is FQNNGV in the germline V gene. The CDR3 spans 14 residues.

The rearrangement links TRBV10-3 to TRBJ1-2; no firm D call. Germline values: CDR1 ENHRY, CDR2 SYGVKD. The CDR3 length is 13 residues. Between the trimmed V and J ends, which lost 10 bases and 0 bases, there was a span of 12 bases. CDR3 loop: CATLPTTNYGYTF. The CDR3 region has the DNA TGTGCCACCCTACCGACAACTAACTATGGCTACACCTTC.

The chain employs TRBV29-1 and TRBJ1-5; D is ambiguous. The ends were cut back, 7 bases at V and 5 bases at J, with 12 bases in the middle. CDR1 is SQVTM, CDR2 ANQGSEA, per germline. The CDR3 is made up of 12 amino acids. CDR3 nucleotides: TGCAGCGCTATGGGTACGGATCAGCCCCAGCATTTT. This encodes CSAMGTDQPQHF.

V and J are TRBV28 and TRBJ1-4; D is unresolved. The CDR3 loop spans 15 amino acids. CDR1 and CDR2 (germline): MDHEN, SYDVKM. The ends were cut back, 5 bases at V and 0 bases at J, with 10 bases in the middle. The CDR3: CASSPQYATNEKLFF. The CDR3, as DNA: TGTGCCAGCAGTCCGCAGTACGCAACTAATGAAAAACTGTTTTTT. The full variable domain, its missing parts supplied by reference TRBV28 and TRBJ1-4, is DVKVTQSSRYLVKRTGEKVFLECVQDMDHENMFWYRQDPGLGLRLIYFSYDVKMKEKGDIPEGYSVSREKKERFSLILESASTNQTSMYLCASSPQYATNEKLFFGSGTQLSVL.

The J gene is TRBJ2-6, the V gene TRBV5-6; D possibly corresponds to TRBD2 (5 bases). Germline CDR1 and CDR2: SGHDT and YYEEEE. The CDR3 has 18 residues. The V gene lost 1 base and the J gene lost 0 bases, with 14 bases spanning the gap. The CDR3 reads CASSLYGSGSSGANVLTF. The DNA for the CDR3 is TGTGCCAGCAGCTTGTACGGCAGCGGCTCCTCTGGGGCCAACGTCCTGACTTTC.

This clonotype was seen only once. The chain joins TRBV28 to TRBJ2-5; 13 bases fit TRBD2. V lost 6 bases to trimming and J lost 5 bases; unmatched junction nucleotides: 6. The germline gives CDR1 MDHEN, CDR2 SYDVKM. The CDR3 contains 15 residues. CDR3 bases: TGTGCCAGCAGGGAGACTAGCGGGGGGCTCGAGACCCAGTACTTC. Amino acid sequence: CASRETSGGLETQYF.

The genes are TRBV18 and TRBJ2-1; unclear D gene. The CDR3 runs to 17 residues. The V end lost 3 bases, the J end lost 1 base, and 16 bases lay between the germline ends. CDR1 is KGHSH and CDR2 is LQKENI in the germline V gene. The CDR3 protein is CASSPPRRVSSYNEQFF. CDR3 bases: TGTGCCAGCTCACCTCCCCGTCGGGTTTCTTCCTACAATGAGCAGTTCTTC.

The chain links TRBV25-1 to TRBJ1-6, with 9 bases matching TRBD1. The CDR3 runs 16 residues. The V segment lost 6 bases and the J segment 7 bases; nucleotides outside the gene matches: 10. CDR1 is MGHDK and CDR2 is SYGVNS in the germline V gene. CDR3 loop: CASSASSGQGNSPLHF. The CDR3 coding sequence is TGTGCCAGCAGCGCAAGCTCTGGACAGGGGAATTCACCCCTCCACTTT.

The J gene is TRBJ2-1, the V gene TRBV10-2; 12 bases are a match to TRBD2. The germline CDR1 and CDR2 sequences are WSHSY and SAAADI. This CDR3 has 17 residues. V shed 3 bases, J shed 2 bases, and the junction held 5 bases outside the gene matches. CDR3 sequence (DNA): TGCGCCAGCAGTGATACGTCTAGCGGGGGGGCCTACAATGAGCAGTTCTTC. It encodes CASSDTSSGGAYNEQFF.

The genes are TRBV13 and TRBJ2-5, with D hard to call. Between the trimmed V and J ends, which lost 5 bases and 4 bases, there was a span of 8 bases. The CDR3 runs to 12 residues. From germline, CDR1 is PRHDT and CDR2 FYEKMQ (reference sequence). The CDR3 DNA is TGTGCCAGCAGCGCAACGATAGAGACCCAGTACTTC. Its protein is CASSATIETQYF.